Listed below are T cell receptor beta chains from one sample, sequenced in a study of shared clonotypes between healthy human individuals. The table came from immunoSEQ multiplex PCR; TCRdb's copy has only in-frame clones and leaves some out. The sample holds 2 million to 2.5 million clones, more than 85% seen once. Material for sequencing was naive CD4+ T cells from PBMCs. The receptors shown here come from a man younger than 35 in good health. Some clones in this sample may be carry-over from other donors' samples. Both conserved end residues are part of each CDR3. Fields, in order: clone size, V gene, J gene, D gene, CDR3 protein, CDR3 DNA. D genes are given only for firm matches. Rows may omit the clone size; those that give it use once, few, many or a size class.

-	TRBV27	TRBJ2-7	-	CASSFVSWGQSDEQYF	TGTGCCAGCAGTTTTGTGTCCTGGGGGCAAAGCGACGAGCAGTACTTC
-	TRBV18	TRBJ1-1	-	CASSPRGIEAFF	TGTGCCAGCTCACCAAGGGGCATTGAAGCTTTCTTT
-	TRBV28	TRBJ1-2	-	CASSLGGLKFNYGYTF	TGTGCCAGCAGTTTGGGGGGGCTGAAGTTCAACTATGGCTACACCTTC
once	TRBV7-3	TRBJ1-5	-	CASSLGRGQPQHF	TGTGCCAGCAGCTTAGGAAGGGGCCAGCCCCAGCATTTT
-	TRBV6-1	TRBJ1-2	-	CASSASIQGGREGYTF	TGTGCCAGCAGTGCTTCGATCCAGGGCGGTAGGGAAGGCTACACCTTC
once	TRBV9	TRBJ2-1	TRBD2	CASSAGTSGSKHNEQFF	TGTGCCAGCAGCGCTGGGACTAGCGGGAGTAAACACAATGAGCAGTTCTTC
-	TRBV5-1	TRBJ2-6	-	CASSSTPMGFAGANVLTF	TGCGCCAGCAGCTCCACACCTATGGGGTTCGCTGGGGCCAACGTCCTGACTTTC
-	TRBV19	TRBJ1-2	-	CASSMERWGGYTF	TGTGCCAGTAGTATGGAGAGGTGGGGTGGCTACACCTTC
-	TRBV7-6	TRBJ2-5	-	CASSWQQETQYF	TGTGCCAGTTCGTGGCAGCAAGAGACCCAGTACTTC
-	TRBV6-5	TRBJ1-3	-	CASTSVPREQEYF	TGTGCCAGCACCTCCGTTCCCAGGGAACAGGAATATTTT
-	TRBV7-6	TRBJ2-7	-	CASSETDTRGVEQYF	TGTGCCAGCAGCGAAACCGACACCCGAGGCGTCGAGCAGTACTTC
-	TRBV28	TRBJ2-7	TRBD2	CASSPTSGVYEQYF	TGTGCCAGCAGTCCGACTAGCGGGGTCTACGAGCAGTACTTC
-	TRBV5-1	TRBJ2-3	-	CASSPSGSTDTQYF	TGCGCCAGCAGCCCGAGCGGAAGCACAGATACGCAGTATTTT
-	TRBV7-2	TRBJ2-2	TRBD1	CASRGTGNTGELFF	TGTGCCAGCAGGGGGACAGGGAACACCGGGGAGCTGTTTTTT
-	TRBV7-3	TRBJ2-1	TRBD1	CASSFTRDRGDEQFF	TGTGCCAGCAGCTTCACCCGGGACAGGGGAGATGAGCAGTTCTTC
-	TRBV4-2	TRBJ2-7	TRBD2	CASSRSGGGSYEQYF	TGTGCCAGCAGTCGAAGCGGGGGAGGGTCCTACGAGCAGTACTTC
-	TRBV30	TRBJ2-3	-	CAWSVGRITDTQYF	TGTGCCTGGAGTGTGGGCCGGATCACAGATACGCAGTATTTT
-	TRBV7-3	TRBJ2-2	TRBD2	CASSPGLAVNTGELFF	TGTGCCAGCAGCCCGGGACTAGCGGTTAACACCGGGGAGCTGTTTTTT
-	TRBV27	TRBJ1-2	-	CASSSDRDYGYTF	TGTGCCAGCAGCTCCGACAGAGACTATGGCTACACCTTC
-	TRBV7-2	TRBJ2-5	-	CASSLLGGMRETQYF	TGTGCCAGCAGCTTATTGGGGGGAATGAGAGAGACCCAGTACTTC
-	TRBV9	TRBJ2-2	TRBD1	CASSVGQGFAGELFF	TGTGCCAGCAGCGTAGGACAGGGGTTCGCCGGGGAGCTGTTTTTT
-	TRBV10-1	TRBJ1-2	-	CASSDRQGEGYGYTF	TGCGCCAGCAGTGACCGGCAGGGTGAGGGGTATGGCTACACCTTC
-	TRBV7-3	TRBJ1-1	-	CASSLQGTSTEAFF	TGTGCCAGCAGCTTACAGGGAACGAGCACTGAAGCTTTCTTT
-	TRBV6-1	TRBJ2-3	-	CATKGRVPGADTQYF	TGTGCCACGAAAGGCAGGGTCCCTGGTGCGGATACGCAGTATTTT
-	TRBV19	TRBJ2-7	TRBD2	CASSARTSGSVNEQYF	TGTGCCAGTAGTGCCCGGACTAGCGGGAGCGTGAACGAGCAGTACTTC
-	TRBV28	TRBJ1-1	-	CASSSPGQLNTEAFF	TGTGCCAGCAGTTCCCCTGGGCAGTTGAACACTGAAGCTTTCTTT
-	TRBV6-1	TRBJ2-7	-	CASSERVSSYEQYF	TGTGCCAGCAGTGAACGAGTTAGCTCCTACGAGCAGTACTTC
-	TRBV10-3	TRBJ1-1	-	CAISATQQGVTEAFF	TGTGCCATCAGTGCGACCCAACAGGGAGTCACTGAAGCTTTCTTT
-	TRBV10-1	TRBJ1-5	-	CASPRPCRHCNQPQHF	TGCGCCAGCCCTCGGCCCTGCCGACACTGCAATCAGCCCCAGCATTTT
-	TRBV28	TRBJ2-1	-	CASSTAYNEQFF	TGTGCCAGCAGTACAGCCTACAATGAGCAGTTCTTC
-	TRBV6-1	TRBJ2-1	-	CATDYFYEQFF	TGTGCCACGGACTATTTCTATGAGCAGTTCTTC
-	TRBV15	TRBJ2-5	TRBD1	CATSRDGQGQETQYF	TGTGCCACCAGCAGAGATGGACAGGGACAAGAGACCCAGTACTTC
-	TRBV28	TRBJ1-2	-	CAARPGAPNYGYTF	TGTGCCGCACGGCCAGGGGCCCCTAACTATGGCTACACCTTC
-	TRBV5-1	TRBJ1-4	-	CASSSVPGNEKLFF	TGCGCCAGCAGCTCGGTCCCGGGAAATGAAAAACTGTTTTTT
-	TRBV7-8	TRBJ2-7	-	CASSLDIWGPYEQYF	TGTGCCAGCAGCTTGGACATTTGGGGGCCCTACGAGCAGTACTTC
-	TRBV30	TRBJ2-7	TRBD2	CAWSYQRTSGVPYEQYF	TGTGCCTGGAGTTACCAGAGAACTAGCGGAGTTCCCTACGAGCAGTACTTC
-	TRBV7-9	TRBJ2-3	TRBD2	CASSLARSGRADTQYF	TGTGCCAGCAGCTTAGCAAGGAGCGGGAGGGCAGATACGCAGTATTTT
-	TRBV2	TRBJ2-7	-	CASSRDNLAYEQYF	TGTGCCAGCAGCCGGGACAATCTCGCCTACGAGCAGTACTTC
-	TRBV2	TRBJ2-5	TRBD1	CASSETGGALETQYF	TGTGCCAGCAGTGAGACAGGGGGCGCGTTGGAGACCCAGTACTTC
-	TRBV4-1	TRBJ2-5	TRBD1	CASSRPGTTGETQYF	TGCGCCAGCAGCCGTCCCGGGACGACAGGGGAGACCCAGTACTTC
-	TRBV5-1	TRBJ2-7	-	CASSFSRPDSEQYF	TGCGCCAGCAGCTTTAGTAGGCCAGATTCCGAGCAGTACTTC
once	TRBV5-1	TRBJ1-2	-	CASSPGFGNLFGYTF	TGCGCCAGCAGCCCGGGGTTCGGTAATCTATTTGGCTACACCTTC
few	TRBV5-1	TRBJ1-1	-	CASSFGQSNTEAFF	TGCGCCAGCAGCTTCGGCCAGTCGAACACTGAAGCTTTCTTT
-	TRBV28	TRBJ2-7	TRBD1	CASSLPGQDPYEQYF	TGTGCCAGCAGTTTACCGGGACAGGACCCCTACGAGCAGTACTTC
-	TRBV2	TRBJ2-1	TRBD2	CASRGLAGGPGNEQFF	TGTGCCAGCAGGGGACTAGCGGGAGGGCCTGGTAATGAGCAGTTCTTC
-	TRBV5-1	TRBJ1-1	-	CASSPSGQNTEAFF	TGCGCCAGCAGCCCGTCCGGGCAGAACACTGAAGCTTTCTTT
-	TRBV5-1	TRBJ2-7	-	CASGETYEQYF	TGCGCCAGCGGAGAAACCTACGAGCAGTACTTC
-	TRBV9	TRBJ1-1	TRBD1	CASSVGTGGGGYTEAFF	TGTGCCAGCAGCGTAGGGACAGGGGGTGGTGGGTACACTGAAGCTTTCTTT
-	TRBV5-1	TRBJ1-3	-	CASSLAWPNSGNTIYF	TGCGCCAGCAGCTTGGCTTGGCCGAACTCTGGAAACACCATATATTTT
-	TRBV7-9	TRBJ1-1	-	CASSQLNTEAFF	TGTGCCAGCAGCCAACTAAACACTGAAGCTTTCTTT
-	TRBV5-6	TRBJ1-2	TRBD1	CASSLRDSYGYTF	TGTGCCAGCAGCCTCCGGGACAGCTATGGCTACACCTTC
few	TRBV28	TRBJ1-2	TRBD1	CASSSTGNYGYTF	TGTGCCAGCAGTTCGACAGGGAACTATGGCTACACCTTC
-	TRBV7-2	TRBJ1-5	-	CASSLGEWGNQPQHF	TGTGCCAGCAGCTTAGGAGAATGGGGAAATCAGCCCCAGCATTTT